These 30 T cell receptor beta chains were all obtained from the same sample, sequenced in a study of cytomegalovirus exposure and HLA in healthy donors. The PCR employed 60 Vbeta primers together with 13 Jbeta primers. Assay: immunoSEQ multiplex PCR; the TCRdb copy retains only in-frame clones and omits some. The profile shows about 95,000 clones, 77% of them singletons. The sequenced sample consisted of PBMCs. Receptors were obtained from a woman between 40 and 55 years old in good health and CMV-seronegative.

In this sample, this clone turned up once. V is TRBV18 and J is TRBJ2-2, with TRBD2 matching 11 bases. Unmatched junction bases numbered 4, after V lost 5 bases and J lost 5 bases. Germline CDR1 KGHSH, CDR2 LQKENI. This CDR3 is 15 amino acids long. The CDR3 DNA follows: TGTGCCAGCTCAAGACCTAGCGGGGGGACCGGGGAGCTGTTTTTT. It specifies CASSRPSGGTGELFF.

This chain uses TRBV18 with TRBJ2-3; D is uncertain. Trimming shortened V by 8 bases and J by 3 bases, and 15 bases separated the two germline ends. The CDR3 loop spans 14 amino acids. Germline CDR1 is KGHSH and CDR2 is LQKENI. The CDR3, as DNA: TGTGCCAGCCCGCGACTCGACGGGACAGATACGCAGTATTTT. Its protein is CASPRLDGTDTQYF.

The rearrangement joins TRBV27 to TRBJ1-4, with 7 nucleotides matching TRBD1. The CDR3 consists of 17 residues. Germline loops: CDR1 MNHEY, CDR2 SMNVEV (reference sequence). After removal of 1 base from V and 6 bases from J, the junction contained 11 bases not matched to a gene. As DNA, the CDR3 is TGTGCCAGCAGTTTATACTCGGGACAGCCGTCCGATGAAAAACTGTTTTTT. Translation gives CASSLYSGQPSDEKLFF.

The chain employs TRBV7-6 and TRBJ1-1; TRBD1 agrees at 7 bases. The V segment lost 5 bases and the J segment 7 bases; nucleotides outside the gene matches: 7. There are 13 residues in the CDR3. Per germline, CDR1 SGHVS and CDR2 FNYEAQ. CDR3 loop: CASSALRDSEAFF. CDR3 bases: TGTGCCAGCAGCGCTCTACGGGACAGTGAAGCTTTCTTT.

The V call is TRBV14, the J call TRBJ1-5; D may be TRBD1 (6 bases). This CDR3 is built from 16 residues. Germline CDR1 is SGHDN and CDR2 is FVKESK. V lost 3 bases, J lost 4 bases, and 16 bases lay in between. CDR3 DNA: TGTGCCAGCAGCCATTTAACCGGGACAAGAAATCAGCCCCAGCATTTT. It specifies CASSHLTGTRNQPQHF.

The genes are TRBV19 and TRBJ1-3; D is uncertain. The CDR3 spans 14 residues. CDR1 is LNHDA, CDR2 SQIVND, per germline (reference sequence). The V end was cut by 7 bases, the J end by 0 bases, with 10 bases between. The CDR3 DNA reads as TGTGCCAGTACCATGGCCCGCTCTGGAAACACCATATATTTT. It codes for CASTMARSGNTIYF. Drawing the rest from reference TRBV19 and TRBJ1-3, the complete variable domain is DGGITQSPKYLFRKEGQNVTLSCEQNLNHDAMYWYRQDPGQGLRLIYYSQIVNDFQKGDIAEGYSVSREKKESFPLTVTSAQKNPTAFYLCASTMARSGNTIYFGEGSWLTVV.

This clone was seen a few times. The J gene is TRBJ1-4, the V gene TRBV20-1; D not certain. The V gene's germline CDR1 is DFQATT and CDR2 SNEGSKA (reference sequence). The CDR3 consists of 11 residues. V shed 5 bases and J shed 8 bases, with 9 bases lying between them. In DNA, the CDR3 is TGCAGTGCTGGATGGAGGGAAAAACTGTTTTTT. The encoded protein is CSAGWREKLFF.

The V call is TRBV27, the J call TRBJ1-1; D may be TRBD1 (6 bases). The CDR3 loop spans 14 amino acids. Germline V gene sequence: CDR1 MNHEY, CDR2 SMNVEV (reference sequence). The V end was cut by 5 bases, the J end by 3 bases, with 13 bases between. CDR3 sequence: CASSRLQGHTEAFF. DNA of the CDR3: TGTGCCAGCAGTCGCCTACAGGGCCACACTGAAGCTTTCTTT.

The genes are TRBV29-1 and TRBJ1-2, with D maybe TRBD1 (5 bases). The germline gives CDR1 SQVTM, CDR2 ANQGSEA. The V end was cut by 2 bases, the J end by 2 bases, with 6 bases between. The CDR3 is 12 amino acids. The CDR3 sequence: CSVESGNYGYTF. CDR3 in DNA: TGCAGCGTTGAATCAGGGAACTATGGCTACACCTTC.

The CDR3 DNA is TGCGCCAGCAGCTTCCGGGGGGCCCAAGAGACCCAGTACTTC. This codes for CASSFRGAQETQYF. This sequence joins TRBV5-1 and TRBJ2-5; tentative D call: TRBD2 (7 bases). CDR1 SGHRS and CDR2 YFSETQ come from the germline V gene. V was pared by 2 bases and J by 1 base, with 9 bases between. The CDR3 spans 14 residues.

The V and J genes are TRBV5-1 and TRBJ2-7; a possible D gene is TRBD2 (5 bases). In germline, CDR1 is SGHRS, CDR2 YFSETQ. The V and J ends lost 6 bases and 0 bases respectively, with 19 bases between them. The CDR3 spans 16 residues. The CDR3 DNA reads as TGCGCCAGCACCCTCCGTTCCGGAGGCAACTCCTACGAGCAGTACTTC. Its translation is CASTLRSGGNSYEQYF.

The rearrangement joins TRBV19 to TRBJ1-6, with no clear D. Trimming stripped 5 bases from V and 5 bases from J, with 7 bases between. CDR3 size: 13 residues. The V gene's germline CDR1 is LNHDA and CDR2 SQIVND (reference sequence). CDR3 nucleotides: TGTGCCAGTAGTTGGTCGGATAATTCACCCCTCCACTTT. Translating it yields CASSWSDNSPLHF.

The chain is built from TRBV10-2 and TRBJ1-6; the D is unclear. The germline gives CDR1 WSHSY, CDR2 SAAADI. The CDR3 is 12 residues long. Between the trimmed V and J ends, which lost 0 bases and 10 bases, there was a span of 4 bases. This CDR3 reads CASSESASPLHF. For the CDR3, the DNA is TGCGCCAGCAGTGAGTCAGCGTCACCCCTCCACTTT.

The rearrangement joins TRBV2 to TRBJ1-1; no clear D. Looked up from germline, CDR1 is SNHLY and CDR2 is FYNNEI. The CDR3 is 12 amino acids. V dropped 2 bases and J dropped 8 bases, with 9 bases sitting between them. CDR3 in DNA: TGTGCCAGCAGTGAACTCACATACGAAGCTTTCTTT. Residues: CASSELTYEAFF.

Only a few counts were recorded for this clone. This chain joins TRBV10-2 and TRBJ1-1; maybe TRBD1 (5 bases). Germline-derived CDR1 and CDR2 are WSHSY and SAAADI. Between the trimmed V and J ends, which lost 2 bases and 6 bases, there was a span of 16 bases. The CDR3 totals 15 residues. CDR3 DNA: TGCGCCAGCAGTGAGAAGGGATGGGGGAGGGCTGAAGCTTTCTTT. It yields the protein CASSEKGWGRAEAFF.

This clone was seen only once. The chain is built from TRBV29-1 and TRBJ1-3; D call uncertain. The CDR3 loop spans 15 amino acids. V lost 4 bases and J 1 base, leaving 14 bases between the germline ends. The germline gives CDR1 SQVTM, CDR2 ANQGSEA. The CDR3 here is CSVVDRVVSGNTIYF. CDR3 coding DNA: TGCAGCGTTGTAGACCGCGTAGTGTCTGGAAACACCATATATTTT.

The CDR3 protein is CASSRQGENTEAFF. CDR3 bases: TGCGCCAGCAGCCGACAGGGCGAGAACACTGAAGCTTTCTTT. The chain couples TRBV5-1 to TRBJ1-1; TRBD1 agrees at 7 bases. The germline gives CDR1 SGHRS, CDR2 YFSETQ. V was clipped by 4 bases and J by 1 base; unmatched bases: 4. The CDR3 totals 14 residues.

The CDR3 protein is CATSGPPTDTQYF. The DNA for the CDR3 is TGTGCCACCAGCGGCCCTCCTACAGATACGCAGTATTTT. V usage is TRBV15 and J usage is TRBJ2-3, with D unclear. V lost 5 bases and J 3 bases, leaving 9 bases between the germline ends. The CDR3 runs 13 residues. CDR1 and CDR2 from the germline V gene are LNHNV and YYDKDF (reference sequence). The whole variable domain, filled in from reference TRBV15 and TRBJ2-3, reads DAMVIQNPRYQVTQFGKPVTLSCSQTLNHNVMYWYQQKSSQAPKLLFHYYDKDFNNEADTPDNFQSRRPNTSFCFLDIRSPGLGDTAMYLCATSGPPTDTQYFGPGTRLTVL.

The chain couples TRBV5-6 to TRBJ2-2; 8 nucleotides agree with TRBD2. The ends lost 4 bases at V and 5 bases at J; junction bases unmatched: 7. This CDR3 comprises 15 residues. Per the germline V gene, CDR1 is SGHDT and CDR2 is YYEEEE. This chain's CDR3 is CASSRGTRGTGELFF. In DNA, the CDR3 is TGTGCCAGCAGCCGCGGGACTAGAGGGACCGGGGAGCTGTTTTTT.

In this sample, this clone turned up once. The V gene is TRBV7-2, the J gene TRBJ1-2, with D maybe TRBD1 (5 bases). CDR3 length: 14 residues. Germline V gene lookup returns CDR1 SGHTA and CDR2 FQGNSA. V was shortened by 0 bases and J by 4 bases, with 9 bases between the two germline ends. The CDR3 loop reads CASSLAGRPYGYTF. Written as DNA, the CDR3 is TGTGCCAGCAGCTTAGCGGGGCGCCCCTATGGCTACACCTTC.

Concerning this clone itself: The same CDR3 can be traced to other DNA sequences in this sample. The V call is TRBV2, the J call TRBJ1-5, with D unclear. Trimming shortened V by 1 base and J by 2 bases, and 6 bases separated the two germline ends. CDR1 and CDR2 from the germline V gene are SNHLY and FYNNEI. This CDR3 contains 14 residues. The CDR3 bases are TGTGCCAGCAGTGAAGGTCAGGGCAATCAGCCCCAGCATTTT. Its translation is CASSEGQGNQPQHF.

The table lists this clone with a count of one. The genes are TRBV10-1 and TRBJ2-7, with D uncertain. Trimming took off 3 bases at V and 3 bases at J, with 9 bases between the two ends. The CDR3 runs 13 residues. Germline assignment: CDR1 WNHNN and CDR2 SYGVQD (reference sequence). CDR3 sequence reads: CASSDSSLYEQYF. Here the CDR3 DNA reads TGCGCCAGCAGTGATAGCAGTCTCTACGAGCAGTACTTC.

Concerning this clone itself: With a far larger clone one base away, a read error is the likely cause. The CDR3 coding sequence is TGCAGCGTTAGCACAGGGGGGAACACTGAAGCTTTCTTT. It codes for CSVSTGGNTEAFF. This chain joins TRBV29-1 and TRBJ1-1; 8 nucleotides match TRBD1. Per germline, CDR1 SQVTM and CDR2 ANQGSEA. The CDR3 contains 13 residues. V lost 5 bases and J lost 1; bases outside the gene matches: 3.

The chain joins TRBV7-9 to TRBJ1-5; the D gene is possibly TRBD1 (6 bases). The CDR3 runs to 13 residues. Looked up from germline, CDR1 is SEHNR and CDR2 is FQNEAQ (reference sequence). V lost 6 bases to trimming and J lost 5 bases, with 11 bases between them. This CDR3 reads CASSAGVYQPQHF. The CDR3 DNA is TGTGCCAGCAGTGCAGGGGTGTATCAGCCCCAGCATTTT.

V and J are TRBV9 and TRBJ1-2; D might be TRBD1 (5 bases). Between the trimmed V and J ends, which lost 0 bases and 3 bases, there was a span of 12 bases. The CDR3 consists of 15 residues. The germline V gene has CDR1 SGDLS and CDR2 YYNGEE. The CDR3 is CASSVAGALDYGYTF. In DNA, the CDR3 is TGTGCCAGCAGCGTAGCTGGGGCTCTGGACTATGGCTACACCTTC.

The genes are TRBV7-2 and TRBJ2-7; 11 bases match TRBD2. Per germline, CDR1 SGHTA and CDR2 FQGNSA. V shed 2 bases, J shed 0 bases, and the junction held 12 bases outside the gene matches. This CDR3 has 19 amino acids. CDR3 nucleotide sequence: TGTGCCAGCAGCTTATCGGTAGCGGGGGGGACGATAACCTCCTACGAGCAGTACTTC. Amino acid sequence: CASSLSVAGGTITSYEQYF.

V gene TRBV7-3 combines with J gene TRBJ2-1; 8 bases are shared with TRBD2. The V gene's germline CDR1 is SGHTA and CDR2 FQGTGA. The trim removed 5 bases at V and 1 base at J, leaving 4 bases unmatched. This CDR3 spans 15 amino acids. The CDR3 sequence: CASSRLAGSYNEQFF. The DNA for the CDR3 is TGTGCCAGCAGCCGTTTAGCGGGGTCCTACAATGAGCAGTTCTTC.

This chain connects TRBV2 to TRBJ2-5; TRBD2 matches 8 bases. V lost 5 bases to trimming and J lost 2 bases; unmatched junction nucleotides: 1. Germline loops: CDR1 SNHLY, CDR2 FYNNEI. CDR3 length: 13 amino acids. The CDR3 loop is CASSSSGQETQYF. In DNA form, the CDR3 reads TGTGCCAGCAGTTCTAGCGGGCAAGAGACCCAGTACTTC. Complete variable domain (other parts from reference TRBV2 and TRBJ2-5): EPEVTQTPSHQVTQMGQEVILRCVPISNHLYFYWYRQILGQKVEFLVSFYNNEISEKSEIFDDQFSVERPDGSNFTLKIRSTKLEDSAMYFCASSSSGQETQYFGPGTRLLVL.

On this clone itself: This CDR3 is also generated by other DNA sequences in the sample. The V call is TRBV29-1, the J call TRBJ1-1; D remains ambiguous. The germline V gene encodes CDR1 SQVTM and CDR2 ANQGSEA. The CDR3 contains 13 residues. The germline V and J ends were trimmed by 5 bases and 0 bases, with 10 bases remaining between them. The CDR3 DNA follows: TGCAGCGTTACCAGGCCCATGAACACTGAAGCTTTCTTT. Amino acid sequence: CSVTRPMNTEAFF.

The chain couples TRBV5-1 to TRBJ2-2; D possibly corresponds to TRBD2 (6 bases). The CDR3 has 16 residues. The germline V gene encodes CDR1 SGHRS and CDR2 YFSETQ. Trimming pared 7 bases from V and 0 bases from J, leaving 16 bases between. Here the CDR3 DNA reads TGCGCCAGCCGAGGCGGGGAACCCACGAACACCGGGGAGCTGTTTTTT. Translated: CASRGGEPTNTGELFF.